Shown below are 23 T cell receptor beta chains from a single sample sequenced in a study of T cell responses to AZD1222 COVID-19 vaccine. Clones were read by immunoSEQ multiplex PCR, and TCRdb kept only the in-frame ones, dropping some. Among 90,000 to 110,000 clones listed, 88% were seen once. Specimen: peripheral blood, collected on day 0 of AZD1222 vaccination. These receptors originate from an adult in good health.

V usage is TRBV11-3 and J usage is TRBJ2-6; D tentatively reads TRBD1 or TRBD2 (5 bases each). The CDR3 contains 18 residues. Trimming cost V 6 bases and J 0 bases, with 18 bases left between them. Germline CDR1 reads SGHNT; CDR2 reads YENEEA. The CDR3 spells CASRDFRDPSSGANVLTF. DNA for the CDR3: TGTGCCAGCAGGGATTTCCGGGACCCGAGCTCTGGGGCCAACGTCCTGACTTTC.

This chain links TRBV7-9 with TRBJ1-5; 8 nucleotides line up with TRBD1. The V segment lost 4 bases and the J segment 6 bases; nucleotides outside the gene matches: 5. CDR1 and CDR2 from the germline V gene are SEHNR and FQNEAQ (reference sequence). This CDR3 has 14 amino acids. Here the CDR3 reads CASSSQGASQPQHF. Written as DNA, the CDR3 is TGTGCCAGCAGCTCGCAGGGGGCTAGTCAGCCCCAGCATTTT.

The chain recombines TRBV9 with TRBJ2-7; TRBD2 aligns across 11 bases. Unmatched junction bases numbered 13, after V lost 5 bases and J lost 6 bases. Per germline, CDR1 SGDLS and CDR2 YYNGEE. There are 16 residues in the CDR3. This CDR3 reads CASSLTPSGRFGEQYF. The CDR3 DNA is TGTGCCAGCAGTTTAACTCCTAGCGGGAGGTTTGGCGAGCAGTACTTC. The full variable domain, rest sourced from reference TRBV9 and TRBJ2-7, is DSGVTQTPKHLITATGQRVTLRCSPRSGDLSVYWYQQSLDQGLQFLIQYYNGEERAKGNILERFSAQQFPDLHSELNLSSLELGDSALYFCASSLTPSGRFGEQYFGPGTRLTVT.

V gene TRBV19 combines with J gene TRBJ1-5, with D unresolved. The CDR3 loop spans 12 amino acids. The V and J ends lost 6 bases and 3 bases respectively, with 6 bases between them. CDR1 is LNHDA, CDR2 SQIVND, per germline (reference sequence). CDR3: CASRGNNQPQHF. CDR3 bases: TGTGCCAGTAGAGGCAACAATCAGCCCCAGCATTTT.

The gene calls are TRBV7-2 and TRBJ2-7, with TRBD1 identical over 10 bases. CDR1 is SGHTA and CDR2 is FQGNSA in the germline V gene. Unmatched junction bases numbered 4, after V lost 3 bases and J lost 5 bases. The CDR3 extends over 14 amino acids. The CDR3 DNA sequence: TGTGCCAGCAGCTTCGGGACAGGGGCCCACGAGCAGTACTTC. This gives the protein CASSFGTGAHEQYF.

The chain carries TRBV11-2 and TRBJ2-5; no clear D gene. CDR1 and CDR2 from the germline V gene are SGHAT and FQNNGV. Trimming took off 5 bases at V and 5 bases at J, with 15 bases between the two ends. The CDR3 covers 14 residues. This chain's CDR3 is CASSRTLMGETQYF. CDR3 nucleotide sequence: TGTGCCAGCAGCCGGACCTTAATGGGGGAGACCCAGTACTTC. Complete variable domain (other parts from reference TRBV11-2 and TRBJ2-5): EAGVAQSPRYKIIEKRQSVAFWCNPISGHATLYWYQQILGQGPKLLIQFQNNGVVDDSQLPKDRFSAERLKGVDSTLKIQPAKLEDSAVYLCASSRTLMGETQYFGPGTRLLVL.

The gene calls are TRBV7-8 and TRBJ1-5; the D is unclear. V dropped 1 base and J dropped 5 bases, with 12 bases sitting between them. The CDR3 is 15 amino acids. From germline, CDR1 is SGHVS and CDR2 FQNEAQ. The DNA for the CDR3 is TGTGCCAGCAGCTTAGTGGCAGGTCGAGATCAGCCCCAGCATTTT. It codes for CASSLVAGRDQPQHF. The whole variable domain, remainder taken from reference TRBV7-8 and TRBJ1-5, is GAGVSQSPRYKVAKRGQDVALRCDPISGHVSLFWYQQALGQGPEFLTYFQNEAQLDKSGLPSDRFFAERPEGSVSTLKIQRTQQEDSAVYLCASSLVAGRDQPQHFGDGTRLSIL.

The CDR3: CASSVNWETNYGYTF. The CDR3 DNA reads as TGTGCCAGTAGTGTAAATTGGGAAACTAACTATGGCTACACCTTC. This chain uses TRBV19 with TRBJ1-2; D is uncertain. The germline V and J ends were trimmed by 5 bases and 0 bases, with 13 bases remaining between them. This CDR3 is 15 amino acids long. Germline loops: CDR1 LNHDA, CDR2 SQIVND (reference sequence). Complete variable domain (other parts from reference TRBV19 and TRBJ1-2): DGGITQSPKYLFRKEGQNVTLSCEQNLNHDAMYWYRQDPGQGLRLIYYSQIVNDFQKGDIAEGYSVSREKKESFPLTVTSAQKNPTAFYLCASSVNWETNYGYTFGSGTRLTVV.

The rearrangement links TRBV9 to TRBJ2-1; D is possibly TRBD2 (6 bases). The CDR3 has 15 residues. V lost 0 bases to trimming and J lost 3 bases, with 10 bases between them. Germline V CDR1 and CDR2: SGDLS, YYNGEE. This CDR3 reads CASSVDGGDYNEQFF. CDR3 DNA sequence: TGTGCCAGCAGCGTAGACGGGGGTGACTACAATGAGCAGTTCTTC.

The genes are TRBV2 and TRBJ1-2; 7 bases line up with TRBD1. The CDR3 spans 16 residues. CDR1 and CDR2 (germline): SNHLY, FYNNEI. Losses at the gene ends were 3 bases for V and 5 bases for J; bases not matched to a gene: 12. In DNA, the CDR3 is TGTGCCAGCAGTGATGAGGGGGCCCCGCTTCGGTATGGCTACACCTTC. This gives the protein CASSDEGAPLRYGYTF. Together with reference TRBV2 and TRBJ1-2, the CDR3 gives the full variable domain: EPEVTQTPSHQVTQMGQEVILRCVPISNHLYFYWYRQILGQKVEFLVSFYNNEISEKSEIFDDQFSVERPDGSNFTLKIRSTKLEDSAMYFCASSDEGAPLRYGYTFGSGTRLTVV.

The chain has TRBV6-5 and TRBJ2-7; tentatively, D is TRBD2 (6 bases). This CDR3 spans 13 amino acids. Germline loops: CDR1 MNHEY, CDR2 SVGAGI. Trimming left V 5 bases short and J 5 bases short, with 13 bases between. The CDR3 DNA follows: TGTGCCAGCAGTACGGGAGAGAATGACGAGCAGTACTTC. Its translation: CASSTGENDEQYF.

The V call is TRBV28, the J call TRBJ2-5, with a tentative D call TRBD2 (6 bases). V dropped 5 bases and J dropped 5 bases, with 15 bases sitting between them. The CDR3 is 14 residues long. Germline V gene lookup returns CDR1 MDHEN and CDR2 SYDVKM. CDR3 sequence reads: CASSNYAGRETQYF. CDR3 bases: TGTGCCAGCAGTAACTACGCGGGGAGGGAGACCCAGTACTTC.

The CDR3 reads CASSPGTNYNEQFF. CDR3 DNA: TGTGCCAGCAGCCCCGGGACTAACTACAATGAGCAGTTCTTC. The rearrangement uses TRBV28 and TRBJ2-1; 7 bases are a match to TRBD2. The length of the CDR3 is 14 residues. J was trimmed by 3 bases and V by 6 bases; bases with no gene match: 5. The germline V gene has CDR1 MDHEN and CDR2 SYDVKM.

The V call is TRBV3-1 (or the pseudogene TRBV3-2), the J call TRBJ2-7, with D perhaps TRBD1 (5 bases). V dropped 0 bases and J dropped 0 bases, with 6 bases sitting between them. The CDR3 has 14 amino acids. From germline, CDR1 is LGHDT and CDR2 YNNKEL (reference sequence). In DNA form, the CDR3 reads TGTGCCAGCAGCCAAGAACAGGCCTCCTACGAGCAGTACTTC. This codes for CASSQEQASYEQYF.

V and J are TRBV12-3 or TRBV12-4 and TRBJ2-1; D perhaps matches TRBD2 (6 bases). This CDR3 comprises 12 residues. The V end lost 3 bases, the J end lost 7 bases, and 7 bases lay between the germline ends. The CDR3 DNA is TGTGCCAGCAGTTTCCGGGGGAATGAGCAGTTCTTC. Protein sequence: CASSFRGNEQFF.

The sample holds one count of this clone. The same CDR3 is also encoded by other DNA sequences in this sample. The V call is TRBV14, the J call TRBJ2-7; 7 bases line up with TRBD1. The CDR3 has 16 amino acids. The germline CDR1 and CDR2 sequences are SGHDN and FVKESK. The junction had 9 bases not matched to a gene; V was cut back by 0 bases and J by 4 bases. CDR3 sequence: CASSQEGGQGSYEQYF. The DNA for the CDR3 is TGTGCCAGCAGCCAAGAAGGGGGCCAGGGATCATACGAGCAGTACTTC.

This clone has more than one count but fewer than ten. The chain employs TRBV6-2 or TRBV6-3 and TRBJ2-7; D gene uncertain. In germline, CDR1 is MNHEY, CDR2 SVGEGT. V dropped 6 bases and J dropped 2 bases, with 14 bases sitting between them. The CDR3 is 14 amino acids. The CDR3 spells CASSSEHVAYEQYF. The CDR3 region has the DNA TGTGCCAGCAGCTCAGAGCACGTAGCCTACGAGCAGTACTTC.

The chain employs TRBV6-2 or TRBV6-3 and TRBJ1-6; TRBD1 matches 8 bases. The CDR3 has 15 residues. Losses at the gene ends were 5 bases for V and 7 bases for J; bases not matched to a gene: 7. In germline, CDR1 is MNHEY, CDR2 SVGEGT. The CDR3 region has the DNA TGTGCCAGCAGTCCCGGGACAGGCCGAAATTCACCCCTCCACTTT. Protein sequence: CASSPGTGRNSPLHF.

The rearrangement uses TRBV5-1 and TRBJ2-2; D is possibly TRBD1 (5 bases). Germline V gene lookup returns CDR1 SGHRS and CDR2 YFSETQ. V lost 0 bases and J 6 bases, leaving 9 bases between the germline ends. There are 14 residues in the CDR3. This chain's CDR3 is CASSLGQGSGELFF. The CDR3 DNA sequence: TGCGCCAGCAGCTTGGGGCAGGGATCCGGGGAGCTGTTTTTT.

The rearrangement links TRBV28 to TRBJ1-5; a possible D gene is TRBD1 (5 bases). Germline V lookup: CDR1 MDHEN, CDR2 SYDVKM. Trimming removed 6 bases at V and 2 bases at J, with 14 bases between. This CDR3 comprises 15 residues. This chain's CDR3 is CASSRRGVGNQPQHF. CDR3 nucleotide sequence: TGTGCCAGCAGCCGCCGGGGGGTAGGCAATCAGCCCCAGCATTTT.

This sequence joins TRBV19 and TRBJ2-3; 11 bases are shared with TRBD2. Germline V gives CDR1 LNHDA, CDR2 SQIVND (reference sequence). The CDR3 is 14 residues long. Losses at the gene ends were 6 bases for V and 6 bases for J; bases not matched to a gene: 5. The CDR3 DNA follows: TGTGCCAGTAGAACCGGGACTAGCGGCGATACGCAGTATTTT. Encoded protein: CASRTGTSGDTQYF.

V usage is TRBV19 and J usage is TRBJ1-4; a possible D gene is TRBD1 (5 bases). This CDR3 comprises 18 residues. V lost 6 bases and J 0 bases, leaving 20 bases between the germline ends. Germline CDR1 LNHDA, CDR2 SQIVND (reference sequence). This CDR3 is CASRLTLLGGATNEKLFF. CDR3 coding DNA: TGTGCCAGTAGGCTGACCCTCCTGGGGGGGGCAACTAATGAAAAACTGTTTTTT.

The V call is TRBV21-1, the J call TRBJ2-7; the table names TRBD2, a call not compared with the DNA. TRBV21-1 is a pseudogene. The CDR3 sequence is 15 residues long. The CDR3 sequence is CASSHFSGCSYEQYF. The DNA of the CDR3 is TGTGCCAGCAGCCATTTTAGCGGATGCTCCTACGAGCAGTACTTC.